One TCR beta chain is described in this entry. What it binds is not known. Other DNA sequences within the sample encode an identical CDR3. The data were obtained in a study of shared clonotypes between healthy human individuals. Study at large: Each donor's CD8 memory used one plate, CD8 naive two, each CD4 subset three. General study results and limits: Clonotypes shared by all four donors outscored non-shared clonotypes in generation probability. Compared with memory subsets, naive subsets generally had larger estimated richness.

The J segment lost 4 bases and the V segment lost 2 bases, leaving 2 bases of the junction unmatched. Germline V lookup: CDR1 SGHRS, CDR2 YFSETQ. The CDR3 is 13 amino acids. Generated by immunoSEQ multiplex PCR, the TCRdb table keeps only in-frame clones and is missing some. Altogether a few million clones are present, approximately 92% being singletons, with the ten largest covering 0.14%. The genes are TRBV5-1 and TRBJ1-2; 7 nucleotides align to TRBD1. The receptor's source is a man aged 18 to 35 in good health. Sequencing was carried out using naive CD4+ T cells sorted from blood. Subset here: CD45RA+ positively selected. The CDR3 protein is CASSFGTAYGYTF. In DNA, the CDR3 is TGCGCCAGCAGCTTCGGGACAGCCTATGGCTACACCTTC.